The 29 T cell receptor beta chains presented below share a single source sample, sequenced in a study of cytomegalovirus exposure and HLA in healthy donors (dated by TCRdb to the late 2010s). Library method: the immunoSEQ multiplex PCR assay. TCRdb took this table from immuneACCESS and kept in-frame rearrangements with V and J called. Such tables lack part of the clones; where checked against another copy, unresolved V genes explain under half of the gap, and the rest is unexplained. Counted in this sample were about 350,000 clones; approximately 86% of them appeared once. The ten largest clones add up to approximately 1.1% of the sample. Sequencing was carried out using PBMCs. These receptors were obtained from a woman under 40 in good health and CMV-seropositive.

This chain joins TRBV7-7 and TRBJ2-3; D remains ambiguous. The CDR3 contains 15 residues. Germline loops: CDR1 SSHAT, CDR2 FNYEAQ (reference sequence). V was cut by 1 base and J by 2 bases, with 10 bases left in between. CDR3: CASSLGPTPTDTQYF. The CDR3 region has the DNA TGTGCCAGCAGCTTAGGACCAACCCCCACAGATACGCAGTATTTT.

CDR3 coding DNA: TGTGCCAGCAGCCTAGCGGGGGGGCATATCACAGATACGCAGTATTTT. Residues: CASSLAGGHITDTQYF. V is TRBV7-3 and J is TRBJ2-3; TRBD2 matches at 12 bases. Trimming took 5 bases from V and 2 from J; bases not matched to a gene: 5. CDR3 size: 16 residues. Germline loops: CDR1 SGHTA, CDR2 FQGTGA.

J is TRBJ2-7 and V is TRBV15, with D maybe TRBD1 (6 bases). There are 13 residues in the CDR3. V gave up 2 bases and J gave up 11 bases, with 16 bases separating them. The germline CDR1 and CDR2 sequences are LNHNV and YYDKDF (reference sequence). CDR3 coding DNA: TGTGCCACCAGCAGAATCTCGGGGACACAGGAGTACTTC. Amino acid sequence: CATSRISGTQEYF.

This clone was observed once. The V gene is TRBV15, the J gene TRBJ2-2; D gene ambiguous. Per germline, CDR1 LNHNV and CDR2 YYDKDF (reference sequence). V gave up 3 bases and J gave up 6 bases, with 14 bases separating them. CDR3 length equals 15 residues. CDR3 residues: CATSSPPSAAGELFF. The CDR3 DNA is TGTGCCACCAGCAGTCCCCCCAGCGCGGCCGGGGAGCTGTTTTTT.

A single count supports this clone. The chain joins TRBV30 to TRBJ2-7; 7 bases agree with TRBD2. CDR1 is GTSNPN and CDR2 is SVGIG in the germline V gene (reference sequence). V trimming: 5 bases; J trimming: 3 bases; junction bases outside the gene matches: 10. The length of the CDR3 is 14 residues. In nucleotides, the CDR3 is TGTGCCTGGGCCCTCGTCGGGGGGTTCTACGAGCAGTACTTC. It translates to CAWALVGGFYEQYF. Full variable domain (rest looked up from reference TRBV30 and TRBJ2-7): SQTIHQWPATLVQPVGSPLSLECTVEGTSNPNLYWYRQAAGRGLQLLFYSVGIGQISSEVPQNLSASRPQDRQFILSSKKLLLSDSGFYLCAWALVGGFYEQYFGPGTRLTVT.

The chain carries TRBV29-1 and TRBJ2-2; TRBD1 matches 9 bases. Germline trimming cut 1 base from V and 2 bases from J; bases unmatched to any gene: 2. Germline lookup yields CDR1 SQVTM and CDR2 ANQGSEA. This CDR3 region has 15 residues. The CDR3 spells CSVEAGQGNTGELFF. In DNA, the CDR3 is TGCAGCGTTGAAGCGGGACAGGGCAACACCGGGGAGCTGTTTTTT.

This clone was recorded a few times. V and J are TRBV30 and TRBJ1-2, with 7 bases fitting TRBD1. V shed 0 bases, J shed 7 bases, and the junction held 2 bases outside the gene matches. Germline V gene lookup returns CDR1 GTSNPN and CDR2 SVGIG (reference sequence). The CDR3 has 12 amino acids. CDR3 residues: CAWSVAGGGYTF. CDR3 coding DNA: TGTGCCTGGAGTGTGGCAGGGGGTGGCTACACCTTC.

Of note for this clone: In the same sample, other DNA sequences code for this CDR3. This chain joins TRBV15 and TRBJ2-7; D might be TRBD1 (6 bases). Germline CDR1 is LNHNV and CDR2 is YYDKDF (reference sequence). Trimming pared 0 bases from V and 4 bases from J, leaving 10 bases between. The CDR3 is made up of 14 amino acids. CDR3 nucleotide sequence: TGTGCCACCAGCAGAGATACAGGGCCGTACGAGCAGTACTTC. Amino acid sequence: CATSRDTGPYEQYF. Together with reference TRBV15 and TRBJ2-7, the CDR3 gives the full variable domain: DAMVIQNPRYQVTQFGKPVTLSCSQTLNHNVMYWYQQKSSQAPKLLFHYYDKDFNNEADTPDNFQSRRPNTSFCFLDIRSPGLGDTAMYLCATSRDTGPYEQYFGPGTRLTVT.

The chain is built from TRBV29-1 and TRBJ2-7; D is unresolved. In germline, CDR1 is SQVTM, CDR2 ANQGSEA. CDR3 length equals 17 residues. Trimming stripped 1 base from V and 4 bases from J, with 23 bases between. The CDR3 sequence is CSVEGFNRDLSPYEQYF. Here the CDR3 DNA reads TGCAGCGTTGAAGGGTTTAATCGAGACCTGTCCCCTTACGAGCAGTACTTC.

J is TRBJ2-2 and V is TRBV11-2; 9 bases map to TRBD2. The CDR3 length is 17 residues. J gave up 4 bases and V 2 bases, and 8 bases lay outside the gene matches. Germline V gene data show CDR1 as SGHAT and CDR2 as FQNNGV. The CDR3, as DNA: TGTGCCAGCAGCTTAAGGGGTTGGCGGGAGGGCACCGGGGAGCTGTTTTTT. Translated, it gives CASSLRGWREGTGELFF.

The chain's CDR3 is CASSETTGNTEAFF. The CDR3 nucleotides are TGCGCCAGCAGTGAGACGACAGGGAATACTGAAGCTTTCTTT. V gene TRBV10-2 combines with J gene TRBJ1-1, with 7 bases fitting TRBD1. Germline V CDR1 and CDR2: WSHSY, SAAADI. V lost 2 bases, J lost 5 bases, and 5 bases stayed unmatched. The CDR3 consists of 14 residues.

The chain employs TRBV19 and TRBJ1-1; D is ambiguous. The ends were cut back, 7 bases at V and 0 bases at J, with 12 bases in the middle. The CDR3 loop spans 14 amino acids. Germline loops: CDR1 LNHDA, CDR2 SQIVND (reference sequence). CDR3 DNA: TGTGCCAGTACCCGGGAGCTCTTGAACACTGAAGCTTTCTTT. This sequence encodes CASTRELLNTEAFF.

The chain joins TRBV4-2 to TRBJ2-4; 13 bases match TRBD2. CDR1 and CDR2 (germline): LGHNA, YNFKEQ. This CDR3 spans 18 amino acids. Losses at the gene ends were 5 bases for V and 0 bases for J; bases not matched to a gene: 7. The DNA for the CDR3 is TGTGCCAGCAGCGAGACTAGCGGGGGGCTCCTAGCCAAAAACATTCAGTACTTC. Translated: CASSETSGGLLAKNIQYF.

The chain carries TRBV19 and TRBJ2-7; the D gene is possibly TRBD2 (6 bases). The germline V gene encodes CDR1 LNHDA and CDR2 SQIVND (reference sequence). The germline V and J ends were trimmed by 3 bases and 7 bases, with 22 bases remaining between them. This CDR3 has 16 amino acids. For the CDR3, the DNA is TGTGCCAGTAGTATGGGGGGACCCCCAGGACGATGGGAGCAGTACTTC. Residues: CASSMGGPPGRWEQYF.

The J gene is TRBJ1-5, the V gene TRBV29-1, with D perhaps matching TRBD1 (6 bases). V lost 7 bases to trimming and J lost 5 bases, with 18 bases between them. The CDR3 is made up of 14 amino acids. Germline CDR1 SQVTM, CDR2 ANQGSEA. CDR3 nucleotides: TGCAGCGCCTCGCCCGGGACATCCGATCAGCCCCAGCATTTT. This codes for CSASPGTSDQPQHF.

The chain couples TRBV15 to TRBJ2-5; D uncertain. This CDR3 spans 15 amino acids. Germline loops: CDR1 LNHNV, CDR2 YYDKDF (reference sequence). Trimming pared 0 bases from V and 1 base from J, leaving 9 bases between. The CDR3, as DNA: TGTGCCACCAGCAGAGATTCCAACAGCCAAGAGACCCAGTACTTC. Its protein is CATSRDSNSQETQYF. Supplemented by reference TRBV15 and TRBJ2-5, the full variable domain reads DAMVIQNPRYQVTQFGKPVTLSCSQTLNHNVMYWYQQKSSQAPKLLFHYYDKDFNNEADTPDNFQSRRPNTSFCFLDIRSPGLGDTAMYLCATSRDSNSQETQYFGPGTRLLVL.

In regard to this clone: The identical CDR3 is also encoded by other nucleotide sequences in the sample. The chain joins TRBV28 to TRBJ2-7, with D unclear. Germline V gene lookup returns CDR1 MDHEN and CDR2 SYDVKM. V was pared by 3 bases and J by 2 bases, with 5 bases between. CDR3 size: 12 residues. This CDR3 is CASSFLAYEQYF. In DNA form, the CDR3 reads TGTGCCAGCAGTTTTCTGGCCTACGAGCAGTACTTC.

The rearrangement uses TRBV7-3 and TRBJ2-2; 8 positions agree with TRBD1. The CDR3 totals 15 residues. V lost 5 bases to trimming and J lost 1 base; unmatched junction nucleotides: 3. Germline lookup yields CDR1 SGHTA and CDR2 FQGTGA. CDR3 protein: CASSPDRVNTGELFF. CDR3 in DNA: TGTGCCAGCAGCCCGGACAGGGTGAACACCGGGGAGCTGTTTTTT.

The chain links TRBV11-1 to TRBJ2-1; D remains unclear. The CDR3 consists of 17 residues. The V and J ends lost 1 base and 0 bases respectively, with 13 bases between them. Germline V gene data show CDR1 as SGHAT and CDR2 as FQDESV (reference sequence). CDR3 in DNA: TGTGCCAGCAGCTTAGAGGGTCGATCTAGCTCCTACAATGAGCAGTTCTTC. This encodes CASSLEGRSSSYNEQFF.

The CDR3 protein is CASRPQGLPLEQYF. The CDR3 DNA is TGTGCCAGCAGACCTCAGGGGCTTCCCCTCGAGCAGTACTTC. V is TRBV5-8 and J is TRBJ2-7; D possibly corresponds to TRBD1 (6 bases). The CDR3 runs 14 residues. V was trimmed by 5 bases and J by 6 bases, leaving 18 bases between them. Germline CDR1 and CDR2: SGHTS and YDEGEE.

V is TRBV7-9 and J is TRBJ1-2; perhaps TRBD1 as D (5 bases). The germline V gene has CDR1 SEHNR and CDR2 FQNEAQ (reference sequence). CDR3 size: 14 residues. Between the trimmed V and J ends, which lost 5 bases and 2 bases, there was a span of 12 bases. The CDR3, as DNA: TGTGCCAGCAGCCCCGACCGGGGGAACTATGGCTACACCTTC. It specifies CASSPDRGNYGYTF.

The chain recombines TRBV7-9 with TRBJ1-2; TRBD1 matches at 7 bases. V was clipped by 2 bases and J by 4 bases; unmatched bases: 4. The CDR3 is made up of 14 amino acids. Germline V gene sequence: CDR1 SEHNR, CDR2 FQNEAQ (reference sequence). DNA of the CDR3: TGTGCCAGCAGCTTAATGGCAGGGGGCTATGGCTACACCTTC. It yields the protein CASSLMAGGYGYTF.

The V and J genes are TRBV13 and TRBJ2-1; 10 bases are a match to TRBD2. Germline CDR1 reads PRHDT; CDR2 reads FYEKMQ (reference sequence). The V gene end was trimmed by 5 bases and the J gene end by 1 base; junction bases not matched to a gene: 5. This CDR3 has 16 residues. The CDR3 loop is CASSGRLAGSYNEQFF. The CDR3 region has the DNA TGTGCCAGCAGCGGCCGACTAGCGGGTTCCTACAATGAGCAGTTCTTC.

This chain connects TRBV6-1 to TRBJ2-1; 8 positions match TRBD1. The CDR3 is made up of 15 amino acids. The ends lost 1 base at V and 6 bases at J; junction bases unmatched: 5. Germline V gene data show CDR1 as MNHNS and CDR2 as SASEGT. CDR3 in amino acids: CASSEEAGGSNEQFF. CDR3 in DNA: TGTGCCAGCAGTGAAGAGGCAGGGGGCTCCAATGAGCAGTTCTTC.

This rearrangement joins TRBV5-6 to TRBJ2-1, with TRBD2 matching 7 bases. Germline lookup yields CDR1 SGHDT and CDR2 YYEEEE. With 4 bases clipped from V and 3 bases from J, the junction kept 10 bases outside the gene matches. This CDR3 has 16 residues. This CDR3 reads CASSPILAAVYNEQFF. CDR3 DNA sequence: TGTGCCAGCAGCCCCATTCTAGCGGCTGTCTACAATGAGCAGTTCTTC. The variable domain in full, with the rest retrieved from reference TRBV5-6 and TRBJ2-1, is DAGVTQSPTHLIKTRGQQVTLRCSPKSGHDTVSWYQQALGQGPQFIFQYYEEEERQRGNFPDRFSGHQFPNYSSELNVNALLLGDSALYLCASSPILAAVYNEQFFGPGTRLTVL.

V and J are TRBV5-1 and TRBJ2-2; 7 bases map to TRBD1. Per the germline V gene, CDR1 is SGHRS and CDR2 is YFSETQ. Unmatched junction bases numbered 10, after V lost 3 bases and J lost 2 bases. This CDR3 contains 17 residues. The CDR3 spells CASSWGVWTGNTGELFF. The CDR3, as DNA: TGCGCCAGCAGCTGGGGCGTATGGACAGGAAACACCGGGGAGCTGTTTTTT.

Here the CDR3 DNA reads TGTGCCAGTTTGGGACAGGGGGCCGTGAGGGGCTACACCTTC. Encoded protein: CASLGQGAVRGYTF. The V and J genes are TRBV19 and TRBJ1-2; 12 nucleotides match TRBD1. The CDR3 has 14 amino acids. In germline, CDR1 is LNHDA, CDR2 SQIVND (reference sequence). V was pared by 8 bases and J by 8 bases, with 9 bases of the junction left unmatched.

Only a few counts were recorded for this clone. The chain couples TRBV19 to TRBJ1-5; D is perhaps TRBD1 (6 bases). Deletions cut 5 bases from V and 2 bases from J, with 13 bases between. The CDR3 runs to 15 residues. The germline gives CDR1 LNHDA, CDR2 SQIVND (reference sequence). In DNA form, the CDR3 reads TGTGCCAGTAGTGGCAGGGGACTGGGCAATCAGCCCCAGCATTTT. Encoded protein: CASSGRGLGNQPQHF.

The chain employs TRBV29-1 and TRBJ1-5; D is possibly TRBD1 (5 bases). CDR3 length equals 12 residues. V gave up 7 bases and J gave up 9 bases, with 16 bases separating them. Germline V gene lookup returns CDR1 SQVTM and CDR2 ANQGSEA. The DNA for the CDR3 is TGCAGCGCTGGGGGACGGAACCGGCCCCAGCATTTT. It codes for CSAGGRNRPQHF.